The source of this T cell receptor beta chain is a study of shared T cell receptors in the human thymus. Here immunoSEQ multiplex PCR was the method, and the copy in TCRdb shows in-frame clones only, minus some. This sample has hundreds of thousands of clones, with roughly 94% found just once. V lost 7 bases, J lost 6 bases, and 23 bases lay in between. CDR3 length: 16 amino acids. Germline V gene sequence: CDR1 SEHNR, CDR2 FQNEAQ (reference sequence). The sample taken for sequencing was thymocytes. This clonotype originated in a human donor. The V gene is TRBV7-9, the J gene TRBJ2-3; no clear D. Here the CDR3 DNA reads TGTGCCAGCAACAGTTCCCCACGAACCGGCCCGGATACGCAGTATTTT. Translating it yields CASNSSPRTGPDTQYF.